These 22 T cell receptor beta chains share one sample of origin, sequenced in a study of blood T cell repertoires in COVID-19. TCRdb's copy holds only in-frame clones and misses some; the assay was immunoSEQ multiplex PCR. The sample includes 270,000 or so clones, more than 80% of them seen just once. Sequencing input: PBMCs or T cells enriched from blood (not recorded which). The receptor set was obtained from a woman in her thirties with acute COVID-19.

The CDR3 sequence: CASSPGSGGKSQPQHF. CDR3 coding DNA: TGTGCCAGCTCACCGGGCTCAGGGGGCAAGTCTCAGCCCCAGCATTTT. This chain joins TRBV18 and TRBJ1-5; 8 bases align to TRBD1. Trimming took 3 bases from V and 6 from J; bases not matched to a gene: 10. The germline gives CDR1 KGHSH, CDR2 LQKENI. The CDR3 has 16 residues.

This chain links TRBV18 with TRBJ2-4, with 11 positions matching TRBD2. Looked up from germline, CDR1 is KGHSH and CDR2 is LQKENI. V gave up 4 bases and J gave up 1 base; unmatched junction bases: 3. CDR3 length equals 16 residues. The CDR3 region has the DNA TGTGCCAGCTCACAAGGGACTAGCGGCGCCAAAAACATTCAGTACTTC. It encodes CASSQGTSGAKNIQYF.

The chain recombines TRBV5-6 with TRBJ2-1; D is unclear. Between the trimmed V and J ends, which lost 1 base and 3 bases, there was a span of 11 bases. Germline lookup yields CDR1 SGHDT and CDR2 YYEEEE. This CDR3 comprises 15 residues. CDR3 protein: CASSLFPPGYNEQFF. As DNA, the CDR3 is TGTGCCAGCAGCTTGTTTCCCCCGGGCTACAATGAGCAGTTCTTC.

In this sample, this clone turned up a few times. This chain links TRBV11-2 with TRBJ2-7; a possible D gene is TRBD1 (5 bases). The germline V gene has CDR1 SGHAT and CDR2 FQNNGV. The V gene lost 1 base and the J gene lost 4 bases, with 14 bases spanning the gap. CDR3 length: 15 residues. In DNA, the CDR3 is TGTGCCAGCAGCTTAGTGCAGGGCCCCCTTTACGAGCAGTACTTC. Protein: CASSLVQGPLYEQYF.

The chain links TRBV27 to TRBJ2-7, with TRBD2 matching 9 bases. The CDR3 has 18 residues. Germline CDR1 is MNHEY and CDR2 is SMNVEV (reference sequence). V lost 8 bases to trimming and J lost 1 base; unmatched junction nucleotides: 18. CDR3 residues: CASPRGLAGGPSSYEQYF. DNA for the CDR3: TGTGCCAGCCCCCGGGGGCTGGCGGGAGGGCCCTCGTCCTACGAGCAGTACTTC.

V is TRBV14 and J is TRBJ2-6; 7 bases are shared with TRBD1. Germline V gives CDR1 SGHDN, CDR2 FVKESK. The CDR3 loop spans 14 amino acids. CDR3 sequence reads: CPRTGVSGANVLTF. The DNA of the CDR3 is TGTCCAAGGACAGGCGTCTCTGGGGCCAACGTCCTGACTTTC.

This sequence joins TRBV27 and TRBJ2-7, with D perhaps TRBD1 (6 bases). V dropped 5 bases and J dropped 0 bases, with 11 bases sitting between them. The CDR3 contains 14 residues. The germline gives CDR1 MNHEY, CDR2 SMNVEV (reference sequence). CDR3: CASSPDRSSYEQYF. For the CDR3, the DNA is TGTGCCAGCAGTCCAGACAGGTCCTCCTACGAGCAGTACTTC.

V gene TRBV10-3 combines with J gene TRBJ1-5; D possibly corresponds to TRBD1 (6 bases). CDR1 ENHRY and CDR2 SYGVKD come from the germline V gene. The CDR3 runs 16 residues. V gave up 6 bases and J gave up 2 bases, with 17 bases separating them. The CDR3 here is CAISPYRAVGNQPQHF. The CDR3 bases are TGTGCCATCAGCCCTTACAGGGCGGTAGGCAATCAGCCCCAGCATTTT.

This clone was picked up a small number of times. V usage is TRBV7-2 and J usage is TRBJ2-7; 8 nucleotides line up with TRBD2. Trimming removed 4 bases from V and 6 bases from J; junction bases left unmatched: 11. Germline V gives CDR1 SGHTA, CDR2 FQGNSA. The CDR3 length is 15 residues. The CDR3 spells CASSYSGTRVFEQYF. In DNA, the CDR3 is TGTGCCAGCAGCTATTCCGGGACTAGGGTGTTCGAGCAGTACTTC.

This chain joins TRBV12-5 and TRBJ1-5; D uncertain. Trimming left V 1 base short and J 6 bases short, with 16 bases between. Germline assignment: CDR1 LGHNT and CDR2 FRNRAP. CDR3 length: 16 residues. The CDR3 region has the DNA TGTGCTAGTGGTTTGGCCCAAGCGGGTTCCGGTCAGCCCCAGCATTTT. Its translation is CASGLAQAGSGQPQHF.

The chain carries TRBV7-3 and TRBJ1-2; 10 nucleotides agree with TRBD1. The trim removed 4 bases at V and 6 bases at J, leaving 2 bases unmatched. CDR3 length equals 13 residues. Germline values: CDR1 SGHTA, CDR2 FQGTGA. The CDR3 nucleotides are TGTGCCAGCAGCTCCGGGACAGGGGATGGCTACACCTTC. This sequence encodes CASSSGTGDGYTF. Using reference TRBV7-3 and TRBJ1-2 for the parts outside the CDR3, the full variable domain is GAGVSQTPSNKVTEKGKYVELRCDPISGHTALYWYRQSLGQGPEFLIYFQGTGAADDSGLPNDRFFAVRPEGSVSTLKIQRTERGDSAVYLCASSSGTGDGYTFGSGTRLTVV.

The J gene is TRBJ2-7, the V gene TRBV4-3; D is possibly TRBD2 (6 bases). The CDR3 spans 13 residues. CDR1 and CDR2 (germline): LGHNA, YSLEER. V was trimmed by 4 bases and J by 1 base, leaving 8 bases between them. The CDR3 DNA follows: TGCGCCAGCAGCCTGACTAGTTCCTACGAGCAGTACTTC. It yields the protein CASSLTSSYEQYF.

The V call is TRBV7-2, the J call TRBJ2-1; 10 nucleotides match TRBD2. Looked up from germline, CDR1 is SGHTA and CDR2 is FQGNSA. The CDR3 has 15 amino acids. The J segment lost 6 bases and the V segment lost 6 bases, leaving 8 bases of the junction unmatched. CDR3: CASSSGASGSNEQFF. The CDR3 region has the DNA TGTGCCAGCAGTTCAGGGGCTAGCGGGAGCAATGAGCAGTTCTTC.

V is TRBV4-1 and J is TRBJ2-1; TRBD2 aligns across 8 bases. J was trimmed by 8 bases and V by 1 base; bases with no gene match: 10. Germline V gene data show CDR1 as MGHRA and CDR2 as YSYEKL. CDR3 length equals 16 residues. The CDR3 protein is CASSQVVIAGSYEQFF. The DNA for the CDR3 is TGCGCCAGCAGCCAAGTGGTAATAGCGGGATCGTATGAGCAGTTCTTC.

This clone was picked up many times. The sample has other DNA sequences that encode this CDR3 too. CDR3 residues: CASSPTEDTQYF. The CDR3 coding sequence is TGTGCCAGCAGCCCTACTGAAGATACGCAGTATTTT. This chain joins TRBV6-2 or TRBV6-3 and TRBJ2-3; D is ambiguous. In germline, CDR1 is MNHEY, CDR2 SVGEGT. The length of the CDR3 is 12 residues. The V end was cut by 6 bases, the J end by 5 bases, with 9 bases between.

V and J are TRBV19 and TRBJ2-2, with D possibly matching TRBD2 (5 bases). CDR1 and CDR2 from the germline V gene are LNHDA and SQIVND (reference sequence). V lost 10 bases to trimming and J lost 5 bases, with 20 bases between them. This CDR3 contains 15 residues. This chain's CDR3 is CATYKTAGGTGELFF. The CDR3 nucleotides read TGTGCCACCTATAAAACGGCGGGTGGTACCGGGGAGCTGTTTTTT.

The chain is built from TRBV7-3 and TRBJ2-2, with 10 bases fitting TRBD1. Germline assignment: CDR1 SGHTA and CDR2 FQGTGA. This CDR3 has 15 amino acids. Unmatched junction bases numbered 5, after V lost 6 bases and J lost 4 bases. For the CDR3, the DNA is TGTGCCAGCAGTCGGGGACAGGGGACCACCGGGGAGCTGTTTTTT. This encodes CASSRGQGTTGELFF.

The chain joins TRBV2 to TRBJ2-7, with a possible D match to TRBD2 (7 bases). Between the trimmed V and J ends, which lost 7 bases and 6 bases, there was a span of 13 bases. The germline gives CDR1 SNHLY, CDR2 FYNNEI. The CDR3 length is 12 residues. DNA of the CDR3: TGTGCCAGCAACGAGGGGGGGAGCGAGCAGTACTTC. Translation: CASNEGGSEQYF.

This clone was seen only once. The chain joins TRBV20-1 to TRBJ2-3; 10 bases are a match to TRBD2. CDR3 length: 14 residues. V dropped 3 bases and J dropped 3; count of bases not matched to a gene: 3. Germline CDR1 and CDR2: DFQATT and SNEGSKA (reference sequence). The CDR3 loop reads CSASLAGETDTQYF. The CDR3 DNA is TGCAGTGCTAGTCTAGCGGGAGAAACAGATACGCAGTATTTT.

The V call is TRBV7-8, the J call TRBJ1-4, with unresolved D. CDR3 length: 16 residues. Trimming stripped 5 bases from V and 4 bases from J, with 17 bases between. The germline CDR1 and CDR2 sequences are SGHVS and FQNEAQ. In nucleotides, the CDR3 is TGTGCCAGCAGCCTAACGGGGTTGGGGAATAATGAAAAACTGTTTTTT. Its translation is CASSLTGLGNNEKLFF.

The V gene is TRBV7-2, the J gene TRBJ2-6, with D hard to call. The CDR3 runs to 16 residues. Between the trimmed V and J ends, which lost 1 base and 0 bases, there was a span of 7 bases. In germline, CDR1 is SGHTA, CDR2 FQGNSA. The CDR3 is CASSLGLYSGANVLTF. As DNA, the CDR3 is TGTGCCAGCAGCTTAGGTCTCTACTCTGGGGCCAACGTCCTGACTTTC.

The chain has TRBV30 and TRBJ2-1; maybe TRBD2 (6 bases). The CDR3 loop spans 15 amino acids. With 0 bases removed from V and 0 bases from J, the gap between germline ends came to 9 bases. Germline V gene sequence: CDR1 GTSNPN, CDR2 SVGIG (reference sequence). This CDR3 is CAWSVGGSSYNEQFF. CDR3 DNA sequence: TGTGCCTGGAGTGTTGGAGGGAGCTCCTACAATGAGCAGTTCTTC.